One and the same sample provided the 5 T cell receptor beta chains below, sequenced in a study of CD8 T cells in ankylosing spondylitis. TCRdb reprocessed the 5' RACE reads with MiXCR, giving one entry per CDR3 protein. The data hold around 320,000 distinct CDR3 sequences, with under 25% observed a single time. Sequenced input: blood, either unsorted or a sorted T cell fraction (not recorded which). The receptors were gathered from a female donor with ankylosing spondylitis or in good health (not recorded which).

The CDR3 loop reads CASSPRPKSDGELFF. The CDR3 DNA follows: TGCGCCAGCAGCCCGAGGCCTAAGTCAGACGGGGAGCTGTTTTTT. The chain couples TRBV5-1 to TRBJ2-2, with unresolved D. The CDR3 sequence is 15 residues long. Between the trimmed V and J ends, which lost 4 bases and 7 bases, there was a span of 17 bases. Germline CDR1 is SGHRS and CDR2 is YFSETQ.

The CDR3 DNA is TGTGCCAGTAGTATAGATCTGGGACAGATCTCTGGAAACACCATATATTTT. It codes for CASSIDLGQISGNTIYF. The V call is TRBV19, the J call TRBJ1-3, with 7 bases lining up with TRBD1. Losses at the gene ends were 0 bases for V and 0 bases for J; bases not matched to a gene: 5. The CDR3 runs 17 residues. Germline values: CDR1 LNHDA, CDR2 SQIVND (reference sequence).

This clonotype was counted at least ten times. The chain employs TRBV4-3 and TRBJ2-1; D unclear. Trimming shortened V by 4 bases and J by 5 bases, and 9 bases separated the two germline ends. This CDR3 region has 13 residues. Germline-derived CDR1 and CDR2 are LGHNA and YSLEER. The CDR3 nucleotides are TGCGCCAGCAGCCCTCAATACAACAATGAGCAGTTCTTC. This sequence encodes CASSPQYNNEQFF.

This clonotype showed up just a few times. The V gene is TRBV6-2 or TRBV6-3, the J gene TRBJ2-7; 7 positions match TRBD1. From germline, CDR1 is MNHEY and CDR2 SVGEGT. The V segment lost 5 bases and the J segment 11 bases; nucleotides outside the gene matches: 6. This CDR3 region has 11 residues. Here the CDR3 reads CASSPGQVEYF. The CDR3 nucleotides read TGTGCCAGCAGTCCAGGACAGGTGGAGTACTTC.

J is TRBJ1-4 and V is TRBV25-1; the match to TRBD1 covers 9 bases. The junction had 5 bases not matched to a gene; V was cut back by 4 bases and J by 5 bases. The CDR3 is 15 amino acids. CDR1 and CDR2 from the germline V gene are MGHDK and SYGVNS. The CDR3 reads CASSAQTGGNEKLFF. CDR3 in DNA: TGTGCCAGCAGTGCCCAGACAGGGGGGAATGAAAAACTGTTTTTT. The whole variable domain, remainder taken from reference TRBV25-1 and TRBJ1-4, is EADIYQTPRYLVIGTGKKITLECSQTMGHDKMYWYQQDPGMELHLIHYSYGVNSTEKGDLSSESTVSRIRTEHFPLTLESARPSHTSQYLCASSAQTGGNEKLFFGSGTQLSVL.